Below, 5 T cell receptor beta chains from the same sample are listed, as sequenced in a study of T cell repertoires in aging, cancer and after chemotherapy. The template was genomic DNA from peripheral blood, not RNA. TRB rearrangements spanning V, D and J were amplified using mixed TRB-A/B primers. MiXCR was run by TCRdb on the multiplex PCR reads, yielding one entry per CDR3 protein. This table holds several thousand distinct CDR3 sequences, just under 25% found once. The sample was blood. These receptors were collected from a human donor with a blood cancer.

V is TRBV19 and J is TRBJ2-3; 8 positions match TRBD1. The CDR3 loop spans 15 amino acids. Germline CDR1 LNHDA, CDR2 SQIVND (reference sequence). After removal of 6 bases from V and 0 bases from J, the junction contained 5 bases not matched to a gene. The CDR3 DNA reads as TGTGCCAGTAGCGGACAGGGCCTTAGCACAGATACGCAGTATTTT. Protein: CASSGQGLSTDTQYF.

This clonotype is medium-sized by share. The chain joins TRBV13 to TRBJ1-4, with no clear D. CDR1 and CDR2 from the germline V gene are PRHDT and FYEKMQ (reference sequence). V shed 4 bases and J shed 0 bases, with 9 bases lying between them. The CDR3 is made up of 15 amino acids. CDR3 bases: TGTGCCAGCAGCTCGGGTTTCTCAACTAATGAAAAACTGTTTTTT. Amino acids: CASSSGFSTNEKLFF.

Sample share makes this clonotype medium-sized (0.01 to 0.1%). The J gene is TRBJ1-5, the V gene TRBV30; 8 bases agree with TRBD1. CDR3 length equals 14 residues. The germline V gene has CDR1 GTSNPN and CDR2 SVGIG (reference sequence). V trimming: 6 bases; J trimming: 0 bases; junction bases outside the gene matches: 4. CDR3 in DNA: TGTGCCTGCGCGACAGGGGATAGCAATCAGCCCCAGCATTTT. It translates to CACATGDSNQPQHF.

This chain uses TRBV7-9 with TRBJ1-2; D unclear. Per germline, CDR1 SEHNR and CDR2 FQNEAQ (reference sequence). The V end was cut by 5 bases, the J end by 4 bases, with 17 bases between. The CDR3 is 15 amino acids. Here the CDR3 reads CASSPPESGSYGYTF. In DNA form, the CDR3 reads TGTGCCAGCAGCCCCCCGGAATCGGGGAGCTATGGCTACACCTTC.

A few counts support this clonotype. The CDR3 DNA follows: TGTGCCAGCAGCAAAATCGGGACTAGCGGGGGGGAAGAGACCCAGTACTTC. Its translation is CASSKIGTSGGEETQYF. The gene calls are TRBV21-1 and TRBJ2-5; TRBD2, the table's D call, was not compared with the DNA. TRBV21-1 represents a pseudogene. The CDR3 is 17 amino acids.